A selection of T cell receptor beta chains follows, all from one sample in a study of T cells in Graves' hyperthyroidism and ophthalmopathy. Via MiXCR, TCRdb re-called the multiplex PCR reads, giving one row per CDR3 protein. This table has 800,000 or so distinct CDR3 sequences, 38% appearing once. Sequencing was performed on blood. The receptor source for this set is a man in his late teens or twenties with Graves' hyperthyroidism. Each CDR3 is given with its conserved first and last residue. The order of the fields is CDR3 length, D gene, clone size, V gene, J gene, CDR3 protein, CDR3 DNA. A D gene is named only where the DNA matches it firmly. Some rows have no size entry. The others give once, few or many, or a class for an expanded clone.

cdr3_length: 15
d_call: .
clone_size: many
v_call: TRBV25-1
j_call: TRBJ1-5
cdr3_aa: CASSQTVERYQPQHF
cdr3_nt: TGTGCCAGCAGTCAGACCGTTGAGCGGTATCAGCCCCAGCATTTT

cdr3_length: 12
d_call: .
clone_size: .
v_call: TRBV29-1
j_call: TRBJ1-2
cdr3_aa: CSFGSSNYGYTF
cdr3_nt: TGCAGCTTCGGGTCTTCTAACTATGGCTACACCTTC

cdr3_length: 15
d_call: TRBD1
clone_size: .
v_call: TRBV7-8
j_call: TRBJ1-1
cdr3_aa: CASSHRDRTNTEAFF
cdr3_nt: TGTGCCAGCAGCCACCGGGACAGGACCAACACTGAAGCTTTCTTT

cdr3_length: 14
d_call: TRBD1
clone_size: .
v_call: TRBV20-1
j_call: TRBJ2-7
cdr3_aa: CSATGTAHPYEQYF
cdr3_nt: TGCAGTGCGACCGGGACAGCACACCCCTACGAGCAGTACTTC

cdr3_length: 13
d_call: TRBD1
clone_size: .
v_call: TRBV7-2
j_call: TRBJ1-4
cdr3_aa: CASSPGQGSKLFF
cdr3_nt: TGTGCCAGCAGCCCAGGACAGGGGAGCAAACTGTTTTTT

cdr3_length: 14
d_call: .
clone_size: .
v_call: TRBV5-6
j_call: TRBJ1-5
cdr3_aa: CASSLLQGELPQHF
cdr3_nt: TGTGCCAGCAGCTTGTTACAAGGGGAACTCCCCCAGCATTTT

cdr3_length: 15
d_call: .
clone_size: many
v_call: TRBV2
j_call: TRBJ1-3
cdr3_aa: CASSEGQTSGNTIYF
cdr3_nt: TGTGCCAGCAGTGAAGGACAGACCTCTGGAAACACCATATATTTT

cdr3_length: 15
d_call: .
clone_size: many
v_call: TRBV7-2
j_call: TRBJ2-6
cdr3_aa: CASSVRLSGANVLTF
cdr3_nt: TGTGCCAGCAGCGTCCGTTTGAGTGGGGCCAACGTCCTGACTTTC

cdr3_length: 14
d_call: .
clone_size: many
v_call: TRBV20-1
j_call: TRBJ1-1
cdr3_aa: CSARGSRVDTEAFF
cdr3_nt: TGCAGTGCTAGGGGGTCGCGTGTCGACACTGAAGCTTTCTTT

cdr3_length: 14
d_call: .
clone_size: .
v_call: TRBV11-2
j_call: TRBJ1-5
cdr3_aa: CASSNPGSHQPQHF
cdr3_nt: TGTGCCAGCAGCAACCCAGGGTCGCATCAGCCCCAGCATTTT

cdr3_length: 12
d_call: .
clone_size: few
v_call: TRBV3-1
j_call: TRBJ1-2
cdr3_aa: CASSQEDYGYTF
cdr3_nt: TGTGCCAGCAGCCAAGAAGACTATGGCTACACCTTC

cdr3_length: 15
d_call: .
clone_size: .
v_call: TRBV28
j_call: TRBJ2-6
cdr3_aa: CASSTSPSGANVLTF
cdr3_nt: TGTGCCAGCAGTACGTCTCCCTCTGGGGCCAACGTCCTGACTTTC

cdr3_length: 13
d_call: .
clone_size: many
v_call: TRBV12-3/TRBV12-4
j_call: TRBJ2-5
cdr3_aa: CASSLGAGETQYF
cdr3_nt: TGTGCCAGCAGCTTAGGGGCGGGCGAGACCCAGTACTTC

cdr3_length: 17
d_call: TRBD1
clone_size: few
v_call: TRBV7-8
j_call: TRBJ2-5
cdr3_aa: CASSSPEGTGYQETQYF
cdr3_nt: TGTGCCAGCAGCTCCCCCGAGGGGACAGGGTATCAAGAGACCCAGTACTTC

cdr3_length: 15
d_call: TRBD1
clone_size: .
v_call: TRBV29-1
j_call: TRBJ1-1
cdr3_aa: CSVEGTGQGATEAFF
cdr3_nt: TGCAGCGTTGAAGGGACCGGACAGGGGGCCACTGAAGCTTTCTTT

cdr3_length: 18
d_call: TRBD1
clone_size: .
v_call: TRBV7-9
j_call: TRBJ2-6
cdr3_aa: CASSLGPGQGTGANVLTF
cdr3_nt: TGTGCCAGCAGCCTGGGACCGGGACAGGGTACTGGGGCCAACGTCCTGACTTTC

cdr3_length: 16
d_call: .
clone_size: .
v_call: TRBV4-3
j_call: TRBJ2-7
cdr3_aa: CASSQELGGGGYEQYF
cdr3_nt: TGCGCCAGCAGCCAAGAGTTGGGTGGCGGCGGCTACGAGCAGTACTTC

cdr3_length: 14
d_call: .
clone_size: many
v_call: TRBV10-3
j_call: TRBJ1-5
cdr3_aa: CAISDEGSNQPQHF
cdr3_nt: TGTGCCATCAGTGATGAGGGGAGCAATCAGCCCCAGCATTTT

cdr3_length: 14
d_call: TRBD2
clone_size: .
v_call: TRBV9
j_call: TRBJ2-5
cdr3_aa: CASSRTSLQETQYF
cdr3_nt: TGTGCCAGCAGCCGGACTAGCCTTCAAGAGACCCAGTACTTC

cdr3_length: 14
d_call: .
clone_size: .
v_call: TRBV7-2
j_call: TRBJ1-2
cdr3_aa: CTSSQDRQGRGYTF
cdr3_nt: TGCACCAGCAGCCAAGATAGGCAGGGTCGAGGCTACACCTTC

cdr3_length: 14
d_call: .
clone_size: .
v_call: TRBV10-2
j_call: TRBJ2-7
cdr3_aa: CASSYGPGVYEQYF
cdr3_nt: TGTGCCAGCAGTTACGGGCCCGGGGTCTACGAGCAGTACTTC

cdr3_length: 13
d_call: .
clone_size: once
v_call: TRBV25-1
j_call: TRBJ1-6
cdr3_aa: CASTGSGYSPLHF
cdr3_nt: TGTGCCAGCACCGGATCGGGCTATTCACCCCTCCACTTT

cdr3_length: 12
d_call: .
clone_size: few
v_call: TRBV6-5
j_call: TRBJ1-4
cdr3_aa: CASSSIDEKLFF
cdr3_nt: TGTGCCAGCAGTTCTATTGATGAAAAACTGTTTTTT

cdr3_length: 14
d_call: TRBD1
clone_size: few
v_call: TRBV7-2
j_call: TRBJ1-1
cdr3_aa: CASTSGTGNTEAFF
cdr3_nt: TGTGCCAGCACCTCAGGGACAGGGAACACTGAAGCTTTCTTT

cdr3_length: 15
d_call: TRBD1
clone_size: few
v_call: TRBV2
j_call: TRBJ1-4
cdr3_aa: CASSAGDRLNEKLFF
cdr3_nt: TGTGCCAGCAGTGCCGGGGACAGGCTAAATGAAAAACTGTTTTTT

cdr3_length: 15
d_call: .
clone_size: many
v_call: TRBV15
j_call: TRBJ2-5
cdr3_aa: CATSRGSNTQETQYF
cdr3_nt: TGTGCCACCAGCAGAGGCTCTAACACTCAAGAGACCCAGTACTTC

cdr3_length: 14
d_call: .
clone_size: few
v_call: TRBV12-3/TRBV12-4
j_call: TRBJ1-2
cdr3_aa: CASSLWQGIDGYTF
cdr3_nt: TGTGCCAGCAGTTTATGGCAGGGAATCGATGGCTACACCTTC

cdr3_length: 13
d_call: TRBD2
clone_size: .
v_call: TRBV29-1
j_call: TRBJ2-5
cdr3_aa: CSVRASGQETQYF
cdr3_nt: TGCAGCGTTCGGGCTAGCGGCCAAGAGACCCAGTACTTC

cdr3_length: 15
d_call: .
clone_size: .
v_call: TRBV19
j_call: TRBJ2-2
cdr3_aa: CASSLKPSNTGELFF
cdr3_nt: TGTGCCAGTAGTTTAAAACCCTCGAACACCGGGGAGCTGTTTTTT

cdr3_length: 15
d_call: TRBD1
clone_size: many
v_call: TRBV5-1
j_call: TRBJ2-7
cdr3_aa: CASSLGDRGPYEQYF
cdr3_nt: TGCGCCAGCAGCTTGGGCGACAGGGGCCCCTACGAGCAGTACTTC

cdr3_length: 13
d_call: .
clone_size: many
v_call: TRBV7-9
j_call: TRBJ1-5
cdr3_aa: CASARGNHQPQHF
cdr3_nt: TGTGCCAGCGCCAGGGGTAACCATCAGCCCCAGCATTTT

cdr3_length: 15
d_call: .
clone_size: once
v_call: TRBV19
j_call: TRBJ1-5
cdr3_aa: CASRSAQGGNQPQHF
cdr3_nt: TGTGCCAGTAGGAGTGCGCAGGGTGGCAATCAGCCCCAGCATTTT

cdr3_length: 15
d_call: .
clone_size: .
v_call: TRBV19
j_call: TRBJ1-5
cdr3_aa: CASRAGVLSNQPQHF
cdr3_nt: TGTGCCAGTCGGGCGGGGGTCCTTAGCAATCAGCCCCAGCATTTT

cdr3_length: 12
d_call: .
clone_size: .
v_call: TRBV30
j_call: TRBJ1-1
cdr3_aa: CAWSAQGTEAFF
cdr3_nt: TGTGCCTGGAGTGCACAGGGCACTGAAGCTTTCTTT

cdr3_length: 14
d_call: .
clone_size: many
v_call: TRBV7-9
j_call: TRBJ1-1
cdr3_aa: CASSFGQMNTEAFF
cdr3_nt: TGTGCCAGCAGTTTCGGACAGATGAACACTGAAGCTTTCTTT

cdr3_length: 15
d_call: TRBD1
clone_size: .
v_call: TRBV19
j_call: TRBJ1-1
cdr3_aa: CASAGTGGMNTEAFF
cdr3_nt: TGTGCCAGTGCCGGGACAGGGGGTATGAACACTGAAGCTTTCTTT

cdr3_length: 15
d_call: .
clone_size: .
v_call: TRBV20-1
j_call: TRBJ2-7
cdr3_aa: CSARVGGEPSYEQYF
cdr3_nt: TGCAGTGCTAGAGTGGGCGGAGAACCCTCCTACGAGCAGTACTTC

cdr3_length: 15
d_call: TRBD1
clone_size: few
v_call: TRBV20-1
j_call: TRBJ1-1
cdr3_aa: CSARERTGGDTEAFF
cdr3_nt: TGCAGTGCTAGAGAAAGGACAGGGGGCGACACTGAAGCTTTCTTT

cdr3_length: 13
d_call: TRBD2
clone_size: .
v_call: TRBV29-1
j_call: TRBJ2-5
cdr3_aa: CSVDSGGKETQYF
cdr3_nt: TGCAGCGTTGATAGCGGGGGCAAAGAGACCCAGTACTTC

cdr3_length: 13
d_call: .
clone_size: few
v_call: TRBV5-6
j_call: TRBJ1-1
cdr3_aa: CASSSWRNTEAFF
cdr3_nt: TGTGCCAGCAGCTCCTGGCGGAACACTGAAGCTTTCTTT

cdr3_length: 11
d_call: .
clone_size: .
v_call: TRBV6-1
j_call: TRBJ2-7
cdr3_aa: CASSSQDEQYF
cdr3_nt: TGTGCCAGCAGTTCACAGGACGAGCAGTACTTC

cdr3_length: 15
d_call: .
clone_size: few
v_call: TRBV4-1
j_call: TRBJ2-7
cdr3_aa: CASSQRQGLQDEQYF
cdr3_nt: TGCGCCAGCAGCCAACGCCAAGGCTTACAGGACGAGCAGTACTTC

cdr3_length: 16
d_call: .
clone_size: many
v_call: TRBV7-3
j_call: TRBJ2-2
cdr3_aa: CASTPGEAANTGELFF
cdr3_nt: TGTGCCAGCACCCCTGGAGAAGCGGCAAACACCGGGGAGCTGTTTTTT

cdr3_length: 14
d_call: TRBD2
clone_size: .
v_call: TRBV7-9
j_call: TRBJ2-5
cdr3_aa: CATDPLAGQETQYF
cdr3_nt: TGTGCCACGGACCCACTAGCGGGACAAGAGACCCAGTACTTC

cdr3_length: 17
d_call: .
clone_size: .
v_call: TRBV4-2
j_call: TRBJ1-4
cdr3_aa: CASSQPGRRTLNEKLFF
cdr3_nt: TGTGCCAGCAGCCAACCCGGCAGACGGACCTTGAATGAAAAACTGTTTTTT

cdr3_length: 15
d_call: TRBD1
clone_size: .
v_call: TRBV5-4
j_call: TRBJ1-4
cdr3_aa: CASSLIDRENEKLFF
cdr3_nt: TGTGCCAGCAGCTTGATCGACAGGGAAAATGAAAAACTGTTTTTT

cdr3_length: 13
d_call: TRBD1
clone_size: many
v_call: TRBV19
j_call: TRBJ2-7
cdr3_aa: CASSVGQGREQYF
cdr3_nt: TGTGCCAGTAGTGTCGGACAGGGTAGGGAGCAGTACTTC

cdr3_length: 14
d_call: .
clone_size: .
v_call: TRBV7-2
j_call: TRBJ2-7
cdr3_aa: CASSLSGLFDEQYF
cdr3_nt: TGTGCCAGCAGCTTATCGGGCTTATTCGACGAGCAGTACTTC

cdr3_length: 10
d_call: .
clone_size: few
v_call: TRBV7-9
j_call: TRBJ2-7
cdr3_aa: CASSLEGQYF
cdr3_nt: TGTGCCAGCAGCTTAGAGGGGCAGTACTTC

cdr3_length: 13
d_call: .
clone_size: .
v_call: TRBV20-1
j_call: TRBJ2-6
cdr3_aa: CSASQGRANVLTF
cdr3_nt: TGCAGTGCTAGCCAGGGGAGGGCCAACGTCCTGACTTTC

cdr3_length: 14
d_call: .
clone_size: .
v_call: TRBV14
j_call: TRBJ2-5
cdr3_aa: CASSRGARGETQYF
cdr3_nt: TGTGCCAGCAGCCGAGGGGCCAGGGGAGAGACCCAGTACTTC

cdr3_length: 17
d_call: TRBD2
clone_size: .
v_call: TRBV29-1
j_call: TRBJ2-2
cdr3_aa: CSVWASGRFEGTGELFF
cdr3_nt: TGCAGCGTGTGGGCTAGCGGGAGATTCGAGGGGACCGGGGAGCTGTTTTTT

cdr3_length: 14
d_call: TRBD2
clone_size: few
v_call: TRBV6-5
j_call: TRBJ2-7
cdr3_aa: CASRLGLAYYEQYF
cdr3_nt: TGTGCCAGCAGACTCGGACTAGCTTACTACGAGCAGTACTTC

cdr3_length: 15
d_call: TRBD2
clone_size: .
v_call: TRBV5-5
j_call: TRBJ2-7
cdr3_aa: CASRALAGAGGEQYF
cdr3_nt: TGCGCCAGCAGGGCTCTAGCGGGGGCGGGCGGCGAGCAGTACTTC

cdr3_length: 13
d_call: .
clone_size: few
v_call: TRBV9
j_call: TRBJ2-7
cdr3_aa: CASSNTESYEQYF
cdr3_nt: TGTGCCAGCAGCAATACAGAGTCCTACGAGCAGTACTTC

cdr3_length: 14
d_call: .
clone_size: .
v_call: TRBV9
j_call: TRBJ1-1
cdr3_aa: CASSVEGRDTGAFF
cdr3_nt: TGTGCCAGCAGCGTGGAGGGGAGGGACACTGGAGCTTTCTTT